The 21 T cell receptor beta chains listed next were all sequenced from one sample in a study of shared clonotypes between healthy human individuals. CD45RO-negative, CCR7-selected cells formed the naive CD8 fraction, which excluded terminally differentiated effector memory CD45RA+ cells. The protocol was immunoSEQ multiplex PCR, while the TCRdb copy is restricted to in-frame clones and leaves out a portion. The repertoire holds 800,000 or so clones, with around 96% as singletons. The sample consisted of naive CD8+ T cells sorted from blood. All receptors derive from a man aged 25 to 45 in good health.

The chain links TRBV27 to TRBJ2-7; the D is unclear. The V and J ends lost 5 bases and 0 bases respectively, with 5 bases between them. This CDR3 is 12 amino acids long. Germline V gives CDR1 MNHEY, CDR2 SMNVEV (reference sequence). In DNA form, the CDR3 reads TGTGCCAGCAGTCCAGCCTCCTACGAGCAGTACTTC. This encodes CASSPASYEQYF.

V and J are TRBV28 and TRBJ2-7, with 12 positions matching TRBD2. Germline V gene sequence: CDR1 MDHEN, CDR2 SYDVKM. The CDR3 length is 15 residues. With V trimmed by 2 bases and J by 3 bases, 2 bases remained unmatched. CDR3 DNA sequence: TGTGCCAGCAGTTTACTGACTAGCGGGAGCTACGAGCAGTACTTC. The encoded protein is CASSLLTSGSYEQYF.

The chain employs TRBV5-4 and TRBJ2-5; perhaps D is TRBD1 or TRBD2 (6 bases each). V gave up 3 bases and J gave up 5 bases, with 11 bases separating them. Germline lookup yields CDR1 SGHNT and CDR2 YYREEE (reference sequence). The CDR3 spans 13 residues. CDR3: CASSSGGEETQYF. Here the CDR3 DNA reads TGTGCCAGCAGCTCCGGGGGCGAGGAGACCCAGTACTTC.

V and J are TRBV4-1 and TRBJ1-1, with D hard to call. Germline loops: CDR1 MGHRA, CDR2 YSYEKL. V lost 4 bases to trimming and J lost 8 bases, with 17 bases between them. This CDR3 contains 14 residues. For the CDR3, the DNA is TGCGCCAGCAGCCGTAGAGACAAGTCTCTGGAAGCTTTCTTT. This encodes CASSRRDKSLEAFF.

The V call is TRBV7-9, the J call TRBJ2-5; the D call may be TRBD1 or TRBD2 (5 bases each). Trimming left V 5 bases short and J 1 base short, with 14 bases between. The CDR3 is 15 residues long. CDR1 and CDR2 (germline): SEHNR, FQNEAQ (reference sequence). The CDR3 region is CASSNDPGAQETQYF. CDR3 nucleotides: TGTGCCAGCAGCAACGATCCCGGGGCCCAAGAGACCCAGTACTTC.

The CDR3: CASSEEWGNEQYF. The CDR3, as DNA: TGTGCCAGCAGTGAAGAATGGGGGAACGAGCAGTACTTC. This rearrangement joins TRBV6-1 to TRBJ2-7; D possibly uses TRBD1 or TRBD2 (5 bases each). Germline CDR1 MNHNS, CDR2 SASEGT. This CDR3 has 13 residues. Between the trimmed V and J ends, which lost 1 base and 5 bases, there was a span of 9 bases.

This rearrangement joins TRBV5-4 to TRBJ1-1; a possible D gene is TRBD1 (6 bases). The CDR3 is 16 amino acids. Germline lookup yields CDR1 SGHNT and CDR2 YYREEE (reference sequence). Trimming removed 0 bases from V and 0 bases from J, with 12 bases in between. The CDR3 loop is CASSLAGQGLNTEAFF. CDR3 DNA sequence: TGTGCCAGCAGCTTGGCCGGTCAGGGGCTGAACACTGAAGCTTTCTTT.

V and J are TRBV7-9 and TRBJ2-7; D ambiguous. Germline CDR1 reads SEHNR; CDR2 reads FQNEAQ (reference sequence). This CDR3 is 13 amino acids long. V shed 5 bases and J shed 1 base, with 9 bases lying between them. CDR3 loop: CASSRTPSYEQYF. The CDR3 coding sequence is TGTGCCAGCAGCCGCACTCCTTCCTACGAGCAGTACTTC.

In regard to this clone: This same CDR3 is encoded by further DNA sequences in the sample. The chain carries TRBV29-1 and TRBJ2-5, with 10 bases fitting TRBD1. The CDR3 length is 14 residues. Germline assignment: CDR1 SQVTM and CDR2 ANQGSEA. Trimming at V came to 3 bases and at J to 2 bases, leaving 3 bases not matched to a gene. The CDR3 reads CSVDGGQGQETQYF. CDR3 nucleotides: TGCAGCGTTGATGGGGGACAGGGGCAAGAGACCCAGTACTTC.

The table lists this clone with a few counts. The rearrangement links TRBV19 to TRBJ2-1; 13 bases line up with TRBD2. The length of the CDR3 is 15 residues. Germline trimming cut 7 bases from V and 8 bases from J; bases unmatched to any gene: 8. CDR1 is LNHDA, CDR2 SQIVND, per germline (reference sequence). The CDR3 region is CASTPTSGRRYEQFF. The CDR3 bases are TGTGCCAGTACCCCGACTAGCGGGAGGCGGTATGAGCAGTTCTTC.

This clone occurred once. V and J are TRBV2 and TRBJ1-4; TRBD1 matches 10 bases. The germline V gene has CDR1 SNHLY and CDR2 FYNNEI. The CDR3 has 14 residues. V shed 8 bases and J 9 bases; nucleotides not matched to a gene: 9. The CDR3 loop reads CASRLGTGDQKLFF. DNA of the CDR3: TGTGCCAGCCGACTCGGGACAGGGGACCAAAAACTGTTTTTT.

The V call is TRBV7-9, the J call TRBJ2-1; no clear D gene. There are 15 residues in the CDR3. The ends were cut back, 5 bases at V and 6 bases at J, with 17 bases in the middle. The germline gives CDR1 SEHNR, CDR2 FQNEAQ (reference sequence). The CDR3 loop reads CASSRPGPSGNEQFF. For the CDR3, the DNA is TGTGCCAGCAGCCGACCGGGCCCTTCAGGCAATGAGCAGTTCTTC.

This clone was recorded only once. The chain carries TRBV29-1 and TRBJ2-3, with 11 bases lining up with TRBD2. V trimming: 8 bases; J trimming: 2 bases; junction bases outside the gene matches: 9. Germline V lookup: CDR1 SQVTM, CDR2 ANQGSEA. CDR3 size: 15 residues. CDR3: CSHSGTSGYTDTQYF. The CDR3 DNA sequence: TGCAGCCATTCCGGGACTAGCGGATACACAGATACGCAGTATTTT.

This chain links TRBV27 with TRBJ2-7; 13 nucleotides line up with TRBD2. V lost 4 bases and J lost 6; bases outside the gene matches: 9. The CDR3 contains 16 residues. CDR1 and CDR2 from the germline V gene are MNHEY and SMNVEV (reference sequence). The CDR3 loop reads CASSSWTSGRSGEQYF. CDR3 in DNA: TGTGCCAGCAGTTCCTGGACTAGCGGGAGATCAGGCGAGCAGTACTTC.

This clone was seen once. The chain employs TRBV29-1 and TRBJ2-7; 9 bases line up with TRBD1. Germline V gene lookup returns CDR1 SQVTM and CDR2 ANQGSEA. With 1 base clipped from V and 5 bases from J, the junction kept 6 bases outside the gene matches. There are 14 residues in the CDR3. In DNA, the CDR3 is TGCAGCGTTGAAGTCCCGGGACAGGGTAACGAGCAGTACTTC. It translates to CSVEVPGQGNEQYF.

The J gene is TRBJ2-1, the V gene TRBV7-9; D assignment may be TRBD1 or TRBD2 (6 bases each). This CDR3 is built from 15 residues. V lost 10 bases and J lost 8, with 24 bases in between. CDR1 and CDR2 (germline): SEHNR, FQNEAQ (reference sequence). The CDR3 DNA reads as TGTGCCACCGGGGAATGGGACCTGGGGGGCGATGAGCAGTTCTTC. It yields the protein CATGEWDLGGDEQFF.

This clone showed up just a few times. Other DNA sequences in this specimen translate into the identical CDR3. V and J are TRBV27 and TRBJ2-7; D assignment may be TRBD1 or TRBD2 (5 bases each). Trimming removed 3 bases from V and 2 bases from J, with 8 bases in between. Germline V gene lookup returns CDR1 MNHEY and CDR2 SMNVEV (reference sequence). CDR3 length: 13 residues. The CDR3: CASSFQGPYEQYF. In DNA form, the CDR3 reads TGTGCCAGCAGTTTTCAGGGACCCTACGAGCAGTACTTC.

The rearrangement links TRBV5-1 to TRBJ2-6; possibly TRBD1 for D (6 bases). CDR3 size: 16 residues. V was cut by 4 bases and J by 3 bases, with 14 bases left in between. Germline V CDR1 and CDR2: SGHRS, YFSETQ. The CDR3 bases are TGCGCCAGCAGCCTCGATACAGGGAGTGGGGCCAACGTCCTGACTTTC. It codes for CASSLDTGSGANVLTF.

This chain links TRBV7-8 with TRBJ2-2; no clear D. The CDR3 extends over 16 amino acids. Looked up from germline, CDR1 is SGHVS and CDR2 is FQNEAQ. Trimming stripped 7 bases from V and 0 bases from J, with 15 bases between. CDR3 residues: CASTQPGGANTGELFF. CDR3 coding DNA: TGTGCCAGCACCCAGCCTGGCGGTGCGAACACCGGGGAGCTGTTTTTT.

The chain has TRBV19 and TRBJ2-7, with D possibly matching TRBD2 (6 bases). The germline V and J ends were trimmed by 8 bases and 3 bases, with 11 bases remaining between them. Germline-derived CDR1 and CDR2 are LNHDA and SQIVND (reference sequence). The CDR3 is 12 amino acids. The chain's CDR3 is CASRDFGYEQYF. The CDR3 coding sequence is TGTGCCAGTCGGGACTTCGGCTACGAGCAGTACTTC.

The chain links TRBV27 to TRBJ2-1; no reliable D call. Trimming stripped 5 bases from V and 10 bases from J, with 9 bases between. This CDR3 has 11 residues. Germline assignment: CDR1 MNHEY and CDR2 SMNVEV (reference sequence). Written as DNA, the CDR3 is TGTGCCAGCAGTGTTTTAGGGGAGCAGTTCTTC. As protein: CASSVLGEQFF.